This is a list of T cell receptor beta chains from one sample in a study of T cell changes during pregnancy in multiple sclerosis. The method was immunoSEQ multiplex PCR; TCRdb's version includes in-frame clones alone and lacks a portion of them. The sample shows fewer than 65,000 clones, approximately 90% of them seen only once. Sequencing used CD4+ T cells from peripheral blood mononuclear cells, obtained after pregnancy. The source of these receptors is a female donor with multiple sclerosis, enrolled in a pregnancy study. Both conserved end residues are part of each CDR3. The D gene is left open where the match is weak. Rows may omit the clone size; those that give it use once, few, many or a size class.

d_call,j_call,cdr3_length,v_call,clone_size,cdr3_nt,cdr3_aa
-,TRBJ1-2,15,TRBV18,once,TGTGCCAGCTCATTCCTGCAGGAGGCTAACTATGGCTACACCTTC,CASSFLQEANYGYTF
-,TRBJ1-3,13,TRBV30,few,TGTGCCTGGACCCCAGGGCTGGGAAACACCATATATTTT,CAWTPGLGNTIYF
-,TRBJ1-1,14,TRBV7-2,-,TGTGCCAGCAGCTCTCGTCTTTGGAACACTGAAGCTTTCTTT,CASSSRLWNTEAFF
TRBD2,TRBJ2-1,19,TRBV7-2,-,TGTGCCAGCAGCTTAGCAGCCGGAATGGGGGGGTACGCCTACAATGAGCAGTTCTTC,CASSLAAGMGGYAYNEQFF
TRBD1,TRBJ2-5,14,TRBV5-1,-,TGCGCCAGCAGCTCGGGACAGACTCAAGAGACCCAGTACTTC,CASSSGQTQETQYF
-,TRBJ2-7,17,TRBV21-1,-,TGTGCCAGCAGCGACGCTAGGGGGGGCATTCTCCCCTACGAGCAGTACTTC,CASSDARGGILPYEQYF
-,TRBJ2-3,14,TRBV6-1,-,TGTGCCACCAGCACTCGAGGGAGGACAGATACGCAGTATTTT,CATSTRGRTDTQYF
-,TRBJ1-1,15,TRBV30,-,TGTGCCTGGAGTCAACCGGGTCGGGGTGCCACTGAAGCTTTCTTT,CAWSQPGRGATEAFF
-,TRBJ2-1,13,TRBV10-1,once,TGCGCCAGCAGTGAAACGTGGGCGAATGAGCAGTTCTTC,CASSETWANEQFF
TRBD2,TRBJ2-1,15,TRBV5-1,-,TGCGCCAGCAGCCGATTAGCGGGAGGGTTAAATGAGCAGTTCTTC,CASSRLAGGLNEQFF
TRBD1,TRBJ2-7,15,TRBV7-3,-,TGTGCCAGCAGCTTAACCCGGGACAGGATGGACGAGCAGTACTTC,CASSLTRDRMDEQYF
TRBD1,TRBJ1-1,13,TRBV30,-,TGTGCCTGCGTGACAGGGAGATGGACTGAAGCTTTCTTT,CACVTGRWTEAFF
-,TRBJ2-7,11,TRBV28,-,TGTGCCAGCAGTCTCGGAGGGGAGCAGTACTTC,CASSLGGEQYF
-,TRBJ2-7,13,TRBV19,-,TGTGCCAGCTCGGGAGTCCCATCCTACGAGCAGTACTTC,CASSGVPSYEQYF
TRBD1,TRBJ1-2,15,TRBV27,-,TGTGCCAGCAGTTTATCGGCGACAGGGGGCTATGGCTACACCTTC,CASSLSATGGYGYTF
TRBD2,TRBJ2-1,15,TRBV19,-,TGTGCCAGTAGTATACTGGCGGGAGGGCCGGGGGAGCAGTTCTTC,CASSILAGGPGEQFF
TRBD2,TRBJ2-7,16,TRBV7-2,-,TGTGCCAGCAGCTGGGCGGTTAGCGGGATCCCCATCGAGCAGTACTTC,CASSWAVSGIPIEQYF
-,TRBJ2-2,14,TRBV7-7,-,TGTGCCAGCAGCTTAGATGGGGGGAACGGGGAGCTGTTTTTT,CASSLDGGNGELFF
TRBD1,TRBJ1-5,15,TRBV7-2,-,TGTGCCAGCAGCCCCCGGACAGGAACGATCCAGCCCCAGCATTTT,CASSPRTGTIQPQHF
-,TRBJ2-2,13,TRBV7-3,-,TGTGCCAGCAGCTTAAGCGGGGTCGGGGAGCTGTTTTTT,CASSLSGVGELFF
-,TRBJ1-2,13,TRBV6-5,-,TGTGCCAGCAGTTACACGCAGGACAGTCGCTACACCTTC,CASSYTQDSRYTF
TRBD2,TRBJ2-3,16,TRBV5-6,-,TGTGCCAGCAGCTTCTACGAGCGGGAAGGCACAGATACGCAGTATTTT,CASSFYEREGTDTQYF
TRBD1,TRBJ2-1,20,TRBV7-3,-,TGTGCCAGCAGCTACAGAGGGACAGGGGGCCACCTTAGCGGCTACAATGAGCAGTTCTTC,CASSYRGTGGHLSGYNEQFF
TRBD2,TRBJ2-7,13,TRBV5-1,-,TGCGCCAGCATGGTAGCGGGAGTCAGCGAGCAGTACTTC,CASMVAGVSEQYF
-,TRBJ1-5,14,TRBV27,-,TGTGCCAGCAGGAGCCCGTTCGGCAATCAGCCCCAGCATTTT,CASRSPFGNQPQHF
-,TRBJ2-6,16,TRBV29-1,-,TGCAGCGTTGAAAGGGACACTGACTCTGGGGCCAACGTCCTGACTTTC,CSVERDTDSGANVLTF
TRBD2,TRBJ2-7,15,TRBV6-6,-,TGTGCCAGCAGTAGCCGACTAGCGGGAGAATACGAGCAGTACTTC,CASSSRLAGEYEQYF
-,TRBJ1-3,14,TRBV19,-,TGTGCCAGTAGTATCGGGACACCTGGAAACACCATATATTTT,CASSIGTPGNTIYF
-,TRBJ1-1,13,TRBV5-1,once,TGCGCCAGCAGCCGTACAGGGAACACTGAAGCTTTCTTT,CASSRTGNTEAFF
TRBD2,TRBJ2-7,15,TRBV7-8,-,TGTGCCAGCAGCCGGACTAGCGGGAGGATCTACGAGCAGTACTTC,CASSRTSGRIYEQYF
TRBD1,TRBJ1-1,15,TRBV11-1,-,TGTGCCAGCAGCTTCCAGACAGGGGCGAGCACTGAAGCTTTCTTT,CASSFQTGASTEAFF
TRBD1,TRBJ1-5,14,TRBV28,-,TGTGCCAGCAGTGTGCAGGGGGCCGGTCAGCCCCAGCATTTT,CASSVQGAGQPQHF
TRBD1,TRBJ2-2,23,TRBV14,once,TGTGCCAGCAGCCAAGACCTAGTCGGGGACAGGGGGTACCCACCCCCGAACACCGGGGAGCTGTTTTTT,CASSQDLVGDRGYPPPNTGELFF
-,TRBJ1-2,16,TRBV15,-,TGTGCCACCAGCGATAACCTACAGCGGACGGGCTATGGCTACACCTTC,CATSDNLQRTGYGYTF
TRBD1,TRBJ2-6,18,TRBV27,-,TGTGCCAGCAGTACAACAGGGGGGCGCTTCTCTGGGGCCAACGTCCTGACTTTC,CASSTTGGRFSGANVLTF
TRBD2,TRBJ2-1,18,TRBV28,once,TGTGCCAGCGCTTCTTTGACTAGCGGAGTGACCTCCTACAATGAGCAGTTCTTC,CASASLTSGVTSYNEQFF
TRBD1,TRBJ1-2,14,TRBV6-6,-,TGTGCCAGCAGTGACACAGGGGGCGAATATGGCTACACCTTC,CASSDTGGEYGYTF
TRBD1,TRBJ1-5,13,TRBV29-1,-,TGCAGCGTTCAAGACAGGGGCAATCAGCCCCAGCATTTT,CSVQDRGNQPQHF
-,TRBJ1-2,15,TRBV21-1,-,TGTGCCAGCAGCAAAGACCCCCCAGGGGACGGGGGCTACACCTTC,CASSKDPPGDGGYTF
TRBD1,TRBJ2-7,16,TRBV9,-,TGTGCCAGCAGCCCGACCCACCGGACAGGTTCCTACGAGCAGTACTTC,CASSPTHRTGSYEQYF
TRBD1,TRBJ1-5,21,TRBV19,-,TGTGCCAGTAGTATACGGGGATTTCGGGACGAGGACAGGGAGAGGTATCAGCCCCAGCATTTT,CASSIRGFRDEDRERYQPQHF
-,TRBJ1-5,16,TRBV21-1,-,TGTGCCAGCAGCAATCAAGAGTGCCATAGCAATCAGCCCCAGCATTTT,CASSNQECHSNQPQHF
TRBD2,TRBJ2-5,17,TRBV7-2,-,TGTGCCAGCAGCTTAGCTGGACTAGCGGGATCCCAAGAGACCCAGTACTTC,CASSLAGLAGSQETQYF
TRBD1,TRBJ1-5,16,TRBV28,-,TGTGCGACCAAGAAAAACAGGGGGACTCCTAATCAGCCCCAGCATTTT,CATKKNRGTPNQPQHF
-,TRBJ2-7,16,TRBV5-1,-,TGCGCCAGCAGCTTGGCCGGCAGGACACGCTCCTACGAGCAGTACTTC,CASSLAGRTRSYEQYF
-,TRBJ1-1,12,TRBV9,once,TGTGCCAGCAGCCTCCTAAACACTGAAGCTTTCTTT,CASSLLNTEAFF
TRBD2,TRBJ2-5,16,TRBV27,-,TGTGCCAGCAGTTCCCTCCCAGGAGGCGGGAGGAAGACCCAGTACTTC,CASSSLPGGGRKTQYF
-,TRBJ1-2,11,TRBV20-1,-,TGCAGTGCTAGTTTCCTTTATGGCTACACCTTC,CSASFLYGYTF
TRBD1,TRBJ2-7,15,TRBV27,-,TGTGCCAGCAGAGCCGGGACAGGGATGTCCTACGAGCAGTACTTC,CASRAGTGMSYEQYF
TRBD1,TRBJ1-4,14,TRBV10-3,few,TGTGCCATCAGTGGGACAGGGACCACTGAAAAACTGTTTTTT,CAISGTGTTEKLFF
TRBD2,TRBJ2-1,16,TRBV4-1,-,TGCGCCAGCAGCCGGAGGACTAGCGGGGACGGGAATGAGCAGTTCTTC,CASSRRTSGDGNEQFF
TRBD1,TRBJ2-7,14,TRBV6-6,-,TGTGCCAGCAGTCGCCGGGACAGGGGCTACGAGCAGTACTTC,CASSRRDRGYEQYF
TRBD2,TRBJ2-5,16,TRBV5-1,-,TGCGCCAGCACCGGACGCGGGAGGGCCAAGCAAGAGACCCAGTACTTC,CASTGRGRAKQETQYF
-,TRBJ2-5,14,TRBV7-7,-,TGTGCCAGCAGCTCCGGCTCAGGAGGAGAGACCCAGTACTTC,CASSSGSGGETQYF